The next 27 T cell receptor beta chains were all read from a single sample in a study of T cells after somatic rescue of genetic block. Only in-frame clones appear in the TCRdb table, and some are missing; sequencing was by immunoSEQ multiplex PCR. Among approximately 110,000 clones, 90% to 95% were seen once, and the ten largest hold roughly 1.4%. What was sequenced was peripheral blood mononuclear cells (PBMCs). The receptors originated from a woman under 30.

The chain carries TRBV27 and TRBJ2-3; a weak D match, TRBD1 (6 bases). Germline V gene sequence: CDR1 MNHEY, CDR2 SMNVEV (reference sequence). The V and J ends lost 6 bases and 5 bases respectively, with 9 bases between them. The CDR3 runs to 12 residues. The CDR3 DNA sequence: TGTGCCAGCAGCTTCAGGGGAGATACGCAGTATTTT. Residues: CASSFRGDTQYF.

The chain is built from TRBV15 and TRBJ2-7, with a tentative D call TRBD1 (5 bases). V lost 0 bases to trimming and J lost 4 bases, with 10 bases between them. The CDR3 contains 14 residues. CDR1 and CDR2 (germline): LNHNV, YYDKDF (reference sequence). CDR3 DNA: TGTGCCACCAGCAGAGAAGGGGTAGGGTACGAGCAGTACTTC. Protein: CATSREGVGYEQYF.

The rearrangement links TRBV7-2 to TRBJ1-2, with 10 positions matching TRBD1. The V segment lost 5 bases and the J segment 3 bases; nucleotides outside the gene matches: 6. The CDR3 has 15 residues. Looked up from germline, CDR1 is SGHTA and CDR2 is FQGNSA. The CDR3 is CASSRPGTGDYGYTF. The CDR3 nucleotides read TGTGCCAGCAGCCGCCCCGGGACAGGGGACTATGGCTACACCTTC.

This chain uses TRBV6-5 with TRBJ1-2; perhaps TRBD1 as D (6 bases). This CDR3 has 11 amino acids. V lost 8 bases and J 3 bases, leaving 7 bases between the germline ends. From germline, CDR1 is MNHEY and CDR2 SVGAGI. The CDR3 sequence: CASRQDYGYTF. CDR3 DNA: TGTGCCAGCCGACAGGACTATGGCTACACCTTC.

The CDR3, as DNA: TGTGCCAGCAGCTTAGGAAAAGTCAATGAGCAGTTCTTC. This sequence encodes CASSLGKVNEQFF. The chain uses TRBV7-4 and TRBJ2-1; D is undetermined. The germline V and J ends were trimmed by 1 base and 6 bases, with 7 bases remaining between them. The CDR3 has 13 residues. CDR1 SGHVT and CDR2 SQSDAQ come from the germline V gene.

V usage is TRBV7-9 and J usage is TRBJ2-2; D perhaps matches TRBD1 (5 bases). V was clipped by 5 bases and J by 1 base, with 17 bases between them. The CDR3 is 17 residues long. The germline CDR1 and CDR2 sequences are SEHNR and FQNEAQ (reference sequence). In DNA, the CDR3 is TGTGCCAGCAGCCTCCGCCCGTCCGGACAGAACACCGGGGAGCTGTTTTTT. It specifies CASSLRPSGQNTGELFF.

V is TRBV7-9 and J is TRBJ2-7, with a tentative D call TRBD1 (5 bases). The CDR3 totals 12 residues. Trimming stripped 6 bases from V and 3 bases from J, with 9 bases between. In germline, CDR1 is SEHNR, CDR2 FQNEAQ (reference sequence). CDR3 region: CASSTDSYEQYF. The CDR3 DNA reads as TGTGCCAGCAGTACCGACAGCTACGAGCAGTACTTC.

The V call is TRBV6-5, the J call TRBJ1-5; D remains unclear. The CDR3 runs to 14 residues. V dropped 6 bases and J dropped 3 bases, with 12 bases sitting between them. Germline CDR1 reads MNHEY; CDR2 reads SVGAGI. This CDR3 reads CASSLDGTNQPQHF. The CDR3 nucleotides read TGTGCCAGCAGCCTCGACGGAACCAATCAGCCCCAGCATTTT.

The chain combines TRBV7-2 with TRBJ2-2; D is unresolved. This CDR3 spans 15 amino acids. Trimming took off 4 bases at V and 2 bases at J, with 11 bases between the two ends. From germline, CDR1 is SGHTA and CDR2 FQGNSA. The CDR3: CASSSSWLNTGELFF. Written as DNA, the CDR3 is TGTGCCAGCAGCTCGTCGTGGCTAAACACCGGGGAGCTGTTTTTT.

The chain uses TRBV7-9 and TRBJ1-2; no clear D. Germline V gene sequence: CDR1 SEHNR, CDR2 FQNEAQ (reference sequence). This CDR3 has 12 amino acids. V was trimmed by 2 bases and J by 12 bases, leaving 13 bases between them. The CDR3 bases are TGTGCCAGCAGCTTAACGGAGGACGAGGACACCTTC. Translated, it gives CASSLTEDEDTF.

The chain joins TRBV11-2 to TRBJ1-1; unclear D gene. The length of the CDR3 is 14 residues. Trimming stripped 0 bases from V and 0 bases from J, with 5 bases between. Germline V CDR1 and CDR2: SGHAT, FQNNGV. This chain's CDR3 is CASSLDGLNTEAFF. CDR3 coding DNA: TGTGCCAGCAGCTTAGATGGACTGAACACTGAAGCTTTCTTT. Complete variable domain (other parts from reference TRBV11-2 and TRBJ1-1): EAGVAQSPRYKIIEKRQSVAFWCNPISGHATLYWYQQILGQGPKLLIQFQNNGVVDDSQLPKDRFSAERLKGVDSTLKIQPAKLEDSAVYLCASSLDGLNTEAFFGQGTRLTVV.

This rearrangement joins TRBV28 to TRBJ2-1; 12 bases fit TRBD2. The germline V gene encodes CDR1 MDHEN and CDR2 SYDVKM. This CDR3 is 16 amino acids long. V was clipped by 5 bases and J by 2 bases; unmatched bases: 4. CDR3 sequence: CASSGSSGGAYNEQFF. The CDR3 DNA reads as TGTGCCAGCAGTGGTTCTAGCGGGGGGGCCTACAATGAGCAGTTCTTC.

V is TRBV10-3 and J is TRBJ2-3; TRBD2 matches at 8 bases. CDR3 length: 16 amino acids. The ends lost 8 bases at V and 2 bases at J; junction bases unmatched: 12. Germline CDR1 is ENHRY and CDR2 is SYGVKD. The CDR3 sequence is CAIAREGLPTTDTQYF. In nucleotides, the CDR3 is TGTGCCATCGCCCGGGAGGGACTACCCACCACAGATACGCAGTATTTT.

The chain carries TRBV4-3 and TRBJ2-2; TRBD1 agrees at 8 bases. The CDR3 totals 15 residues. Germline lookup yields CDR1 LGHNA and CDR2 YSLEER. With V trimmed by 11 bases and J by 1 base, 9 bases remained unmatched. The CDR3 DNA follows: TGCGCCGCCGGAGGGACAGGCGGGAACACCGGGGAGCTGTTTTTT. This codes for CAAGGTGGNTGELFF.

The V call is TRBV5-5, the J call TRBJ2-6; no definite D call. The V end lost 2 bases, the J end lost 2 bases, and 14 bases lay between the germline ends. This CDR3 region has 17 residues. In germline, CDR1 is SGHKS, CDR2 YYEKEE (reference sequence). Here the CDR3 DNA reads TGTGCCAGCAGCTTCGGCGGAAGCCCTACTGGGGCCAACGTCCTGACTTTC. Protein product: CASSFGGSPTGANVLTF.

The rearrangement links TRBV4-3 to TRBJ2-7; either TRBD1 or TRBD2 may supply D (6 bases each). The ends were cut back, 0 bases at V and 0 bases at J, with 15 bases in the middle. Germline V gene data show CDR1 as LGHNA and CDR2 as YSLEER. This CDR3 has 17 residues. This chain's CDR3 is CASSQDLVGGFSYEQYF. The CDR3 region has the DNA TGCGCCAGCAGCCAAGATCTCGTGGGGGGCTTCTCCTACGAGCAGTACTTC.

This clone has a single count. The CDR3 nucleotides are TGTGCCAGCAGTACGGGACAGGGGGCTTTCTTT. Translating it yields CASSTGQGAFF. The chain employs TRBV28 and TRBJ1-1, with 10 bases that match TRBD1. The CDR3 covers 11 residues. Per germline, CDR1 MDHEN and CDR2 SYDVKM. V shed 5 bases and J 11 bases; nucleotides not matched to a gene: 2.

V and J are TRBV7-9 and TRBJ1-6, with D tentatively TRBD1 (6 bases). Trimming removed 5 bases at V and 7 bases at J, with 18 bases between. CDR1 is SEHNR and CDR2 is FQNEAQ in the germline V gene (reference sequence). The CDR3 is 16 amino acids. The CDR3 DNA reads as TGTGCCAGCAGCCCAAAGGAAACAGGGTGGAATTCACCCCTCCACTTT. This codes for CASSPKETGWNSPLHF.

V gene TRBV6-6 combines with J gene TRBJ2-7; D may be TRBD1 or TRBD2 (6 bases each). Germline V gene lookup returns CDR1 MNHNY and CDR2 SVGAGI (reference sequence). Trimming cost V 5 bases and J 9 bases, with 14 bases left between them. The CDR3 has 12 residues. CDR3 nucleotides: TGTGCCAGCAGTCTTAAGGGGGGCCTGCAGTACTTC. Protein product: CASSLKGGLQYF.

The chain has TRBV6-5 and TRBJ2-5; TRBD1 matches at 8 bases. V shed 6 bases, J shed 4 bases, and the junction held 4 bases outside the gene matches. CDR1 and CDR2 from the germline V gene are MNHEY and SVGAGI. This CDR3 comprises 13 residues. Here the CDR3 reads CASRGQGRETQYF. For the CDR3, the DNA is TGTGCCAGCAGAGGACAGGGCAGAGAGACCCAGTACTTC.

This clone was picked up one time. CDR3 sequence: CASSGLGRNSPLHF. In nucleotides, the CDR3 is TGTGCCAGCAGTGGGCTTGGAAGGAATTCACCCCTCCACTTT. V is TRBV6-1 and J is TRBJ1-6, with D unresolved. The CDR3 loop spans 14 amino acids. Germline loops: CDR1 MNHNS, CDR2 SASEGT. V was shortened by 4 bases and J by 7 bases, with 11 bases between the two germline ends.

This clone was counted only a few times. The V gene is TRBV19, the J gene TRBJ1-1; unclear D gene. V lost 7 bases to trimming and J lost 3 bases, with 12 bases between them. This CDR3 spans 13 amino acids. From germline, CDR1 is LNHDA and CDR2 SQIVND (reference sequence). The CDR3 DNA reads TGTGCCAGTAATAAAGGTCGGGACACTGAAGCTTTCTTT. This gives the protein CASNKGRDTEAFF.

This rearrangement joins TRBV6-5 to TRBJ1-5; weak D call: TRBD1 (5 bases). The CDR3 is 14 residues long. V lost 4 bases to trimming and J lost 7 bases, with 14 bases between them. Germline V CDR1 and CDR2: MNHEY, SVGAGI. CDR3 sequence: CASSSPGKSQPQHF. CDR3 in DNA: TGTGCCAGCAGTTCACCAGGGAAATCGCAGCCCCAGCATTTT.

The J gene is TRBJ1-1, the V gene TRBV11-2; a possible D gene is TRBD1 (6 bases). Trimming took 4 bases from V and 5 from J, leaving 14 bases between them. CDR3 length: 14 residues. Germline values: CDR1 SGHAT, CDR2 FQNNGV. CDR3 residues: CASSSTGRVTEAFF. CDR3 sequence (DNA): TGTGCCAGCAGCTCCACAGGGAGAGTTACTGAAGCTTTCTTT.

The CDR3 sequence: CASSLASLYNQPQHF. The CDR3 DNA reads TGTGCCAGCAGCTTAGCCTCCCTCTACAATCAGCCCCAGCATTTT. V usage is TRBV7-8 and J usage is TRBJ1-5; D remains ambiguous. CDR1 and CDR2 from the germline V gene are SGHVS and FQNEAQ. Trimming took off 0 bases at V and 3 bases at J, with 9 bases between the two ends. The CDR3 is made up of 15 amino acids. Filled out from reference TRBV7-8 and TRBJ1-5, the complete variable domain reads GAGVSQSPRYKVAKRGQDVALRCDPISGHVSLFWYQQALGQGPEFLTYFQNEAQLDKSGLPSDRFFAERPEGSVSTLKIQRTQQEDSAVYLCASSLASLYNQPQHFGDGTRLSIL.

This chain uses TRBV6-5 with TRBJ1-1; a possible D gene is TRBD1 (5 bases). V gave up 6 bases and J gave up 4 bases, with 15 bases separating them. Germline loops: CDR1 MNHEY, CDR2 SVGAGI. CDR3 length equals 14 residues. CDR3 nucleotides: TGTGCCAGCAGCCAAACCCAGGGAAGCACTGAAGCTTTCTTT. Translating it yields CASSQTQGSTEAFF.

CDR3 sequence reads: CASRAGGNTGELFF. The CDR3 nucleotides read TGTGCCAGCAGGGCCGGAGGTAACACCGGGGAGCTGTTTTTT. V and J are TRBV2 and TRBJ2-2; TRBD2 is a possible D gene (5 bases). The CDR3 length is 14 residues. CDR1 is SNHLY and CDR2 is FYNNEI in the germline V gene. Trimming stripped 6 bases from V and 2 bases from J, with 10 bases between.